These 6 T cell receptor beta chains share one sample of origin, sequenced in a study of blood T cell repertoires in COVID-19. Profiled with immunoSEQ multiplex PCR; TCRdb holds only in-frame clones, not every one. The top ten clones hold 7.8% of a sample with some 500,000 clones, less than 90% of them seen once. Input material: peripheral blood. These receptors all stem from a woman between 50 and 59 years old with COVID-19, enrolled during active disease.

About this clone itself: Distinct nucleotide sequences in the sample also encode this CDR3. The rearrangement joins TRBV28 to TRBJ2-3; D unclear. Trimming cost V 6 bases and J 2 bases, with 3 bases left between them. This CDR3 has 11 residues. Germline values: CDR1 MDHEN, CDR2 SYDVKM. The CDR3 bases are TGTGCCAGCAGGGCCACAGATACGCAGTATTTT. Its protein is CASRATDTQYF.

The chain has TRBV4-1 and TRBJ2-7; 7 nucleotides match TRBD1. The J segment lost 2 bases and the V segment lost 3 bases, leaving 7 bases of the junction unmatched. CDR3 size: 15 residues. Per germline, CDR1 MGHRA and CDR2 YSYEKL. The DNA for the CDR3 is TGCGCCAGCAGCCAGAGGGACAGTAAGACCTACGAGCAGTACTTC. This sequence encodes CASSQRDSKTYEQYF.

V and J are TRBV18 and TRBJ2-7; weak D call: TRBD2 (6 bases). V shed 2 bases and J shed 2 bases, with 13 bases lying between them. Germline V CDR1 and CDR2: KGHSH, LQKENI. This CDR3 contains 15 residues. As DNA, the CDR3 is TGTGCCAGCTCACCAGGGGTGCGGGGAACCTACGAGCAGTACTTC. Translation: CASSPGVRGTYEQYF.

V and J are TRBV7-8 and TRBJ2-1, with 7 bases fitting TRBD1. J gave up 9 bases and V 4 bases, and 12 bases lay outside the gene matches. CDR1 and CDR2 from the germline V gene are SGHVS and FQNEAQ. The CDR3 length is 15 residues. The CDR3 DNA follows: TGTGCCAGCAGCTCCTACAGGGGCCAGATGGGTGAGCAGTTCTTC. Encoded protein: CASSSYRGQMGEQFF.

The V and J genes are TRBV2 and TRBJ2-2, with 7 bases matching TRBD1. The germline CDR1 and CDR2 sequences are SNHLY and FYNNEI. V lost 6 bases and J lost 2; bases outside the gene matches: 3. CDR3 length: 14 residues. The CDR3 region has the DNA TGTGCCAGCAGGAGGGACAGTAACACCGGGGAGCTGTTTTTT. It is translated as CASRRDSNTGELFF.

This chain joins TRBV2 and TRBJ2-6; D is possibly TRBD1 (6 bases). Trimming removed 7 bases from V and 0 bases from J, with 13 bases in between. The CDR3 has 16 amino acids. The germline V gene encodes CDR1 SNHLY and CDR2 FYNNEI. The CDR3 DNA reads TGTGCCAGCACCTTTGACAGGAGCTCTGGGGCCAACGTCCTGACTTTC. This codes for CASTFDRSSGANVLTF. The variable domain in full, with the rest retrieved from reference TRBV2 and TRBJ2-6, is EPEVTQTPSHQVTQMGQEVILRCVPISNHLYFYWYRQILGQKVEFLVSFYNNEISEKSEIFDDQFSVERPDGSNFTLKIRSTKLEDSAMYFCASTFDRSSGANVLTFGAGSRLTVL.